These T cell receptor beta chains were read from a single sample in a study of T cells expressing NK-cell markers. With the 5' RACE reads reprocessed, TCRdb shows one record per CDR3 protein and no DNA. The sample is made up of around 550,000 distinct CDR3 sequences, and the top ten hold approximately 3.6% of it. Sequenced sample: blood T cells: a sorted CD56 or NKG2C T cell subset, CD4+ or CD8+ T cells, or bulk PBMC T cells (not recorded which). The receptors stem from a man younger than 35 in good health. CDR3s include the opening cysteine and the closing phenylalanine or tryptophan.

TRBV12-3/TRBV12-4,TRBJ1-1,CASSSLTPTAFF
TRBV29-1,TRBJ2-3,CSVRLPGQTDTQYF
TRBV6-1,TRBJ2-2,CASSEAPGTARELFF
TRBV18,TRBJ2-1,CASSPRQGTYNEQFF
TRBV5-5,TRBJ2-1,CASSQGGREQFF
TRBV20-1,TRBJ2-1,CSAGAVASGRRNEQFF
TRBV5-1,TRBJ2-2,CASSLSSRDRGPGELFF
TRBV11-2,TRBJ2-5,CASSLVGLAAGVRETQYF
TRBV28,TRBJ2-3,CASSLGGIGTDTQYF
TRBV6-2/TRBV6-3,TRBJ2-1,CASSATSGKLFEQFF
TRBV18,TRBJ2-1,CASSKDRKSSYNEQFF
TRBV6-2/TRBV6-3,TRBJ2-7,CASSYGGVARYEQYF
TRBV5-6,TRBJ2-3,CASSPRRGGAQDTQYF
TRBV11-2,TRBJ2-7,CASSSGVWTTFSYF
TRBV27,TRBJ1-4,CASSPAGQLGKLFF
TRBV24-1,TRBJ2-1,CATARSTRGYNEQFF
TRBV5-1,TRBJ1-6,CASNPEGHYNSPLHF
TRBV12-3/TRBV12-4,TRBJ1-5,CASIPGDSNQPQHF
TRBV6-1,TRBJ2-1,CASSDGAAEQFF
TRBV15,TRBJ2-7,CATSRARGREQYF
TRBV6-1,TRBJ2-1,CASTIQYPDNEQFF
TRBV29-1,TRBJ2-2,CSALMGLAGSWDTGELFF
TRBV7-9,TRBJ2-1,CASGVSYNEQFF
TRBV5-1,TRBJ1-1,CASSLDTEAFF
TRBV9,TRBJ2-5,CASSVDPGMGQETQYF
TRBV2,TRBJ2-3,CASREVWGAQYF
TRBV5-1,TRBJ2-2,CASSLATFLNTGELFF
TRBV29-1,TRBJ2-4,CSVRGEPWGNIQYF
TRBV7-2,TRBJ2-3,CASSSSLGTQYF
TRBV5-5,TRBJ2-2,CASSLGTAKRTNTGELFF
TRBV27,TRBJ2-1,CASSPAPPGTPDQFF
TRBV5-1,TRBJ1-2,CASSLARDRNGYTF
TRBV20-1,TRBJ2-5,CSATPRGGRAETQYF
TRBV7-9,TRBJ2-1,CASSLVWETYNEQFF
TRBV29-1,TRBJ2-2,CSVQAQRSTGELFF
TRBV12-3/TRBV12-4,TRBJ1-2,CASSTGGRGYTF
TRBV14,TRBJ2-1,CASSQVPGGINGNEQFF
TRBV28,TRBJ1-6,CASNLPGENSPLHF
TRBV11-2,TRBJ1-2,CASSQTTGQLDGYTF
TRBV20-1,TRBJ2-5,CSASPLAGGREETQYF
TRBV18,TRBJ2-5,CASSPYNQETQYF
TRBV6-2/TRBV6-3,TRBJ1-2,CASSYRDRAYGYTF
TRBV20-1,TRBJ2-1,CSATTSGRSTEQFF
TRBV20-1,TRBJ2-1,CSSPEGGRIVGEQFF
TRBV6-1,TRBJ2-7,CASSTRPSGVIYEQYF
TRBV6-5,TRBJ1-1,CASSYSISRPEAFF
TRBV20-1,TRBJ2-3,CSASPHSGSVRDTQYF
TRBV11-2,TRBJ2-7,CASSLTLAGEYEQYF
TRBV12-3/TRBV12-4,TRBJ1-5,CASSLRTGDQPQHF
TRBV4-1,TRBJ1-4,CASSRIRDEKLFF
TRBV6-5,TRBJ1-6,CASSYGGREVLHF
TRBV14,TRBJ2-3,CASSQDSGLSTDTQYF
TRBV7-7,TRBJ2-1,CASSLPPAGVGNNEQFF